In its sample, the clone carrying this T cell receptor beta chain was seen a few times. The antigen remains undetermined. Per the germline V gene, CDR1 is DFQATT and CDR2 is SNEGSKA (reference sequence). The V and J ends lost 5 bases and 13 bases respectively, with 27 bases between them. The CDR3 runs 15 residues. This record belongs to a study of blood T cells in healthy people across ages. Whole-study results and caveats: Total diversity from one million sequenced T cells was likely underestimated.

Through a sample-barcoded 5' primer and a J-beta primer mix, a second PCR was run for roughly 6 to 11 cycles. Each CDR3 protein gets one entry after TCRdb re-called the 5' RACE reads with MiXCR. This table has some 1.7 million distinct CDR3 sequences, under 30% appearing once. The TCR was taken from a woman in her thirties in good health. The sequencing sample was made of blood. This chain uses TRBV20-1 with TRBJ2-4, with D possibly being TRBD2 (5 bases). The CDR3 spells CSALGELRPTDEQYF. In DNA form, the CDR3 reads TGCAGTGCTCTTGGGGAGCTAAGGCCTACAGATGAGCAGTACTTC.